These 26 T cell receptor beta chains share one sample of origin, sequenced in a study of response to subunit inactivated influenza vaccine. One entry per CDR3 protein, called by TCRdb with MiXCR from the RT-PCR reads. This table holds almost 600,000 distinct CDR3 sequences, about 15% found once. Specimen: PBMCs from blood, collected about 13 days after vaccination. These receptors were collected from a man in his forties or fifties who received an inactivated influenza vaccine.

This clonotype was counted a few times. The J gene is TRBJ2-7, the V gene TRBV25-1; D is ambiguous. The CDR3 is 13 amino acids. The germline gives CDR1 MGHDK, CDR2 SYGVNS. Trimming removed 0 bases at V and 2 bases at J, with 5 bases between. CDR3 DNA sequence: TGTGCCAGCAGTGAATACGGCCCCTACGAGCAGTACTTC. Residues: CASSEYGPYEQYF.

This clonotype was seen a few times. The chain employs TRBV14 and TRBJ2-3; possible D gene TRBD1, 5 bases. Germline CDR1 reads SGHDN; CDR2 reads FVKESK. The CDR3 runs 14 residues. V was clipped by 3 bases and J by 2 bases, with 9 bases between them. CDR3 amino acids: CASSHGAYTDTQYF. The CDR3, as DNA: TGTGCCAGCAGCCATGGGGCATACACAGATACGCAGTATTTT.

V is TRBV10-3 and J is TRBJ2-7, with D perhaps TRBD2 (5 bases). V lost 8 bases and J 7 bases, leaving 12 bases between the germline ends. Germline values: CDR1 ENHRY, CDR2 SYGVKD. This CDR3 has 11 residues. The CDR3 nucleotides read TGTGCCATCGGTAGCGCTAGGGAGCAGTACTTC. Protein product: CAIGSAREQYF.

This clonotype was seen a handful of times. The chain links TRBV7-8 to TRBJ2-3, with 10 bases fitting TRBD2. Germline V gives CDR1 SGHVS, CDR2 FQNEAQ. The CDR3 covers 17 residues. The V segment lost 1 base and the J segment 2 bases; nucleotides outside the gene matches: 6. CDR3 nucleotide sequence: TGTGCCAGCAGCTTAGGAATAGCGGGGGGATTCACAGATACGCAGTATTTT. Protein: CASSLGIAGGFTDTQYF.

The chain links TRBV7-6 to TRBJ2-7, with a tentative D call TRBD1 (6 bases). CDR3 length equals 12 residues. In germline, CDR1 is SGHVS, CDR2 FNYEAQ. With 2 bases removed from V and 6 bases from J, the gap between germline ends came to 8 bases. This chain's CDR3 is CASSLQGSEQYF. CDR3 nucleotide sequence: TGTGCCAGCAGCTTACAGGGGAGCGAGCAGTACTTC.

The V gene is TRBV6-2 or TRBV6-3, the J gene TRBJ2-7; D perhaps matches TRBD1 (6 bases). This CDR3 is 16 amino acids long. In germline, CDR1 is MNHEY, CDR2 SVGEGT. The V end was cut by 7 bases, the J end by 0 bases, with 19 bases between. The CDR3 nucleotides are TGTGCCAGCACCCTCTATGGGGGCCAAAGCTCCTACGAGCAGTACTTC. As protein: CASTLYGGQSSYEQYF.

CDR3 sequence reads: CASSPPGLAGGGRQYF. In nucleotides, the CDR3 is TGTGCCAGCAGTCCCCCCGGGCTAGCAGGGGGGGGTCGGCAGTACTTC. The chain uses TRBV27 and TRBJ2-7, with D possibly being TRBD1 or TRBD2 (7 bases each). Trimming removed 5 bases at V and 9 bases at J, with 26 bases between. Germline V gene data show CDR1 as MNHEY and CDR2 as SMNVEV (reference sequence). The CDR3 sequence is 16 residues long.

Many counts were recorded for this clonotype. At one end, the junction sequence differs from germline, possibly due to a read error. The V and J genes are TRBV5-1 and TRBJ1-1; 7 bases match TRBD1. This CDR3 has 13 amino acids. Germline V gives CDR1 SGHRS, CDR2 YFSETQ. The CDR3 DNA reads as TGTGCCAGCAGCTCTCAGGGGGACACTGAAGCTTTCTTT. Translation: CASSSQGDTEAFF.

The V call is TRBV11-1, the J call TRBJ2-2; maybe TRBD1 (6 bases). The CDR3 runs to 19 residues. Germline V CDR1 and CDR2: SGHAT, FQDESV (reference sequence). V was clipped by 4 bases and J by 0 bases, with 21 bases between them. The CDR3 DNA follows: TGTGCCAGCAGCTACAGTGTTTTGGCAGGGGCCCCGAACACCGGGGAGCTGTTTTTT. Protein product: CASSYSVLAGAPNTGELFF. The whole variable domain, filled in from reference TRBV11-1 and TRBJ2-2, reads EAEVAQSPRYKITEKSQAVAFWCDPISGHATLYWYRQILGQGPELLVQFQDESVVDDSQLPKDRFSAERLKGVDSTLKIQPAELGDSAMYLCASSYSVLAGAPNTGELFFGEGSRLTVL.

The gene calls are TRBV5-4 and TRBJ1-1, with D possibly TRBD1 on 5 matching bases. The CDR3 consists of 14 residues. Germline V gene lookup returns CDR1 SGHNT and CDR2 YYREEE (reference sequence). V lost 0 bases and J 10 bases, leaving 16 bases between the germline ends. The CDR3 bases are TGTGCCAGCAGCTTGGAGGTAGCACCCCAGGGAGCTTTCTTT. Translating gives CASSLEVAPQGAFF.

This clonotype was counted only a few times. This chain connects TRBV20-1 to TRBJ2-1, with TRBD2 matching 8 bases. This CDR3 is built from 11 residues. The V gene's germline CDR1 is DFQATT and CDR2 SNEGSKA (reference sequence). After removal of 6 bases from V and 12 bases from J, the junction contained 7 bases not matched to a gene. This CDR3 reads CSAASGTRQFF. The CDR3 DNA reads TGCAGTGCCGCGTCAGGGACTAGGCAGTTCTTC.

This clonotype occurred a few times. This chain links TRBV28 with TRBJ2-5, with 8 bases aligning to TRBD2. V lost 6 bases to trimming and J lost 5 bases; unmatched junction nucleotides: 23. The CDR3 is 19 amino acids. Germline CDR1 MDHEN, CDR2 SYDVKM. This chain's CDR3 is CASSPLGIPGGILGETQYF. The CDR3 DNA is TGTGCCAGCAGCCCTCTGGGAATACCGGGAGGGATCTTGGGGGAGACCCAGTACTTC.

The V gene is TRBV7-8, the J gene TRBJ2-1; the match to TRBD2 covers 11 bases. From germline, CDR1 is SGHVS and CDR2 FQNEAQ. Losses at the gene ends were 2 bases for V and 5 bases for J; bases not matched to a gene: 5. The CDR3 sequence is 16 residues long. The CDR3 sequence: CASSLLAGGGHNEQFF. The CDR3 DNA sequence: TGTGCCAGCAGCTTATTAGCGGGGGGGGGCCACAATGAGCAGTTCTTC.

V usage is TRBV10-3 and J usage is TRBJ2-5; 7 nucleotides match TRBD1. Germline V gene lookup returns CDR1 ENHRY and CDR2 SYGVKD. The V and J ends lost 7 bases and 5 bases, in that order; junction bases with no gene match: 10. This CDR3 region has 14 residues. The CDR3 DNA reads as TGTGCCATCAAGGGGGCGAGATTCGATGAGACCCAGTACTTC. This sequence encodes CAIKGARFDETQYF.

This clonotype was detected a few times. CDR3 sequence: CASSPQGGGTEAFF. The CDR3 nucleotides are TGTGCCAGCAGTCCACAGGGCGGAGGCACTGAAGCTTTCTTT. The gene calls are TRBV28 and TRBJ1-1; D perhaps matches TRBD1 (6 bases). This CDR3 contains 14 residues. Trimming removed 5 bases from V and 4 bases from J, with 14 bases in between. CDR1 is MDHEN and CDR2 is SYDVKM in the germline V gene.

The chain combines TRBV12-3 or TRBV12-4 with TRBJ2-3; 7 bases map to TRBD2. This CDR3 has 14 residues. The V gene end was trimmed by 3 bases and the J gene end by 6 bases; junction bases not matched to a gene: 6. CDR3 loop: CASSFIRGGDTQYF. CDR3 DNA sequence: TGTGCCAGCAGTTTTATTCGGGGAGGGGATACGCAGTATTTT.

The chain carries TRBV20-1 and TRBJ1-4, with a weak D call TRBD1 (6 bases). The CDR3 is 13 residues long. V was trimmed by 6 bases and J by 3 bases, leaving 11 bases between them. CDR1 DFQATT and CDR2 SNEGSKA come from the germline V gene (reference sequence). CDR3 sequence (DNA): TGCAGTGCGGGGGGGGCGGCTAATGAAAAACTGTTTTTT. Translated, it gives CSAGGAANEKLFF.

The rearrangement joins TRBV27 to TRBJ2-1, with a weak D call TRBD1 (6 bases). Looked up from germline, CDR1 is MNHEY and CDR2 is SMNVEV (reference sequence). The germline V and J ends were trimmed by 3 bases and 10 bases, with 13 bases remaining between them. The CDR3 contains 13 residues. The CDR3 DNA sequence: TGTGCCAGCAGTTTTCAGGACGGACAGGAGCAGTTCTTC. Translated: CASSFQDGQEQFF.

The gene calls are TRBV12-3 or TRBV12-4 and TRBJ1-6; a possible D gene is TRBD1 (5 bases). The CDR3 covers 15 residues. Trimming left V 5 bases short and J 7 bases short, with 15 bases between. Here the CDR3 reads CASSLLGPSNSPLHF. The CDR3 DNA reads as TGTGCCAGCAGTCTACTGGGACCGAGCAATTCACCCCTCCACTTT.

The chain has TRBV7-9 and TRBJ2-2; D not certain. CDR3 size: 14 residues. V lost 4 bases and J 0 bases, leaving 6 bases between the germline ends. The germline CDR1 and CDR2 sequences are SEHNR and FQNEAQ (reference sequence). CDR3 sequence (DNA): TGTGCCAGCAGCTATGCGTCGAACACCGGGGAGCTGTTTTTT. Translation gives CASSYASNTGELFF.

In this sample, this clonotype turned up a few times. The V gene is TRBV6-5, the J gene TRBJ2-7, with TRBD2 matching over 11 bases. The CDR3 runs to 15 residues. After removal of 2 bases from V and 0 bases from J, the junction contained 0 bases not matched to a gene. CDR1 and CDR2 (germline): MNHEY, SVGAGI. CDR3 amino acids: CASSYLAGGSYEQYF. The DNA for the CDR3 is TGTGCCAGCAGTTACCTAGCGGGGGGCTCCTACGAGCAGTACTTC.

This clonotype was counted many times. The CDR3 spells CASSLRQGGTYEQYF. DNA for the CDR3: TGTGCCAGCAGCCTACGACAGGGGGGGACCTACGAGCAGTACTTC. The chain employs TRBV9 and TRBJ2-7, with 9 nucleotides matching TRBD1. CDR3 length equals 15 residues. Losses at the gene ends were 4 bases for V and 2 bases for J; bases not matched to a gene: 7. Germline V gene data show CDR1 as SGDLS and CDR2 as YYNGEE. Looking up the rest from reference TRBV9 and TRBJ2-7 gives the full variable domain: DSGVTQTPKHLITATGQRVTLRCSPRSGDLSVYWYQQSLDQGLQFLIQYYNGEERAKGNILERFSAQQFPDLHSELNLSSLELGDSALYFCASSLRQGGTYEQYFGPGTRLTVT.

The chain carries TRBV2 and TRBJ2-7; D may match TRBD1 or TRBD2 (5 bases each). CDR3 length equals 18 residues. Germline V lookup: CDR1 SNHLY, CDR2 FYNNEI. Trimming took off 1 base at V and 4 bases at J, with 23 bases between the two ends. The DNA for the CDR3 is TGTGCCAGCAGTGAAGTCTTGGTACGGGGACGCCAAGATTACGAGCAGTACTTC. It translates to CASSEVLVRGRQDYEQYF.

Turning to this clonotype: Its ends do not fully match the called genes, so a read error is possible. The chain links TRBV13 to TRBJ2-2; D tentatively fits TRBD1 or TRBD2 (5 bases each). The CDR3 loop spans 15 amino acids. Germline CDR1 and CDR2: PRHDT and FYEKMQ (reference sequence). Written as DNA, the CDR3 is TGTGCCGGCAGCCCGAGGATGAGGGGCACCGGGGAGCTGTTTTTT. Translated, it gives CAGSPRMRGTGELFF.

The sample holds many counts of this clonotype. The gene calls are TRBV28 and TRBJ2-7; TRBD2 matches 12 bases. The junction had 8 bases not matched to a gene; V was cut back by 2 bases and J by 6 bases. Germline V lookup: CDR1 MDHEN, CDR2 SYDVKM. The CDR3 runs to 16 residues. CDR3 protein: CASSLPRLAGVSEQYF. Here the CDR3 DNA reads TGTGCCAGCAGTTTACCGAGACTAGCGGGAGTCTCCGAGCAGTACTTC.

V is TRBV2 and J is TRBJ1-2, with 8 bases that match TRBD1. CDR1 and CDR2 from the germline V gene are SNHLY and FYNNEI. The CDR3 is 14 residues long. J lost 4 bases, V lost 4 bases, and 5 bases had no gene match. For the CDR3, the DNA is TGTGCCAGCAGTGGGACAGGGTATGGCTATGGCTACACCTTC. This sequence encodes CASSGTGYGYGYTF.